Below are 19 T cell receptor beta chains sequenced from a single sample in a study of T cells after yellow fever vaccination. TCRdb re-called the 5' RACE reads through MiXCR, storing one row per CDR3 protein. This sample has hundreds of thousands of distinct CDR3 sequences; around 20% occur once, and the top ten carry 15% to 20%. The sequencing here drew on PBMCs, taken before the yellow fever booster vaccination. These TCRs come from a man between 18 and 35 years old who received the YFV17D yellow fever vaccine.

The rearrangement links TRBV12-3 or TRBV12-4 to TRBJ2-5; the D is unclear. The ends were cut back, 5 bases at V and 4 bases at J, with 23 bases in the middle. There are 17 residues in the CDR3. The CDR3: CASSPQDPMAHTETQYF. In nucleotides, the CDR3 is TGTGCCAGCAGTCCACAAGACCCTATGGCCCACACAGAGACCCAGTACTTC.

V gene TRBV7-2 combines with J gene TRBJ2-3; no reliable D call. Germline-derived CDR1 and CDR2 are SGHTA and FQGNSA. This CDR3 region has 13 residues. V gave up 3 bases and J gave up 5 bases, with 9 bases separating them. In DNA form, the CDR3 reads TGTGCCAGCAGCTTTCGGATTGGAGATACGCAGTATTTT. Translating it yields CASSFRIGDTQYF.

This clonotype appeared a few times. The chain is built from TRBV29-1 and TRBJ2-2; a weak D match, TRBD2 (6 bases). Germline CDR1 and CDR2: SQVTM and ANQGSEA. This CDR3 has 14 residues. Between the trimmed V and J ends, which lost 6 bases and 6 bases, there was a span of 17 bases. In DNA, the CDR3 is TGCAGCGTGGCTGAACAGGAGGGAGCCGGGGAGCTGTTTTTT. It is translated as CSVAEQEGAGELFF.

A few counts support this clonotype. The chain has TRBV9 and TRBJ2-3, with D perhaps TRBD1 (5 bases). CDR3 size: 13 residues. Germline V gene data show CDR1 as SGDLS and CDR2 as YYNGEE. Trimming took off 3 bases at V and 10 bases at J, with 15 bases between the two ends. CDR3 in amino acids: CASSERQGNSQYF. CDR3 DNA: TGTGCCAGCAGCGAACGCCAGGGCAACTCGCAGTATTTT. Looking up the rest from reference TRBV9 and TRBJ2-3 gives the full variable domain: DSGVTQTPKHLITATGQRVTLRCSPRSGDLSVYWYQQSLDQGLQFLIQYYNGEERAKGNILERFSAQQFPDLHSELNLSSLELGDSALYFCASSERQGNSQYFGPGTRLTVL.

V and J are TRBV2 and TRBJ1-3; tentative D call: TRBD1 (5 bases). The CDR3 length is 15 residues. In germline, CDR1 is SNHLY, CDR2 FYNNEI. Trimming removed 7 bases at V and 0 bases at J, with 13 bases between. In DNA, the CDR3 is TGTGCCAGCATTCGGGACGGCGTCTCTGGAAACACCATATATTTT. Protein product: CASIRDGVSGNTIYF. Drawing the rest from reference TRBV2 and TRBJ1-3, the complete variable domain is EPEVTQTPSHQVTQMGQEVILRCVPISNHLYFYWYRQILGQKVEFLVSFYNNEISEKSEIFDDQFSVERPDGSNFTLKIRSTKLEDSAMYFCASIRDGVSGNTIYFGEGSWLTVV.

The chain has TRBV5-1 and TRBJ2-6; D possibly uses TRBD1 or TRBD2 (6 bases each). This CDR3 spans 15 amino acids. The ends were cut back, 4 bases at V and 2 bases at J, with 10 bases in the middle. Germline CDR1 is SGHRS and CDR2 is YFSETQ. CDR3 in amino acids: CASSTRGPGANVLTF. The CDR3 bases are TGCGCCAGCAGCACCCGGGGGCCTGGGGCCAACGTCCTGACTTTC. The full variable domain, its missing parts supplied by reference TRBV5-1 and TRBJ2-6, is KAGVTQTPRYLIKTRGQQVTLSCSPISGHRSVSWYQQTPGQGLQFLFEYFSETQRNKGNFPGRFSGRQFSNSRSEMNVSTLELGDSALYLCASSTRGPGANVLTFGAGSRLTVL.

This clonotype was found a few times. V usage is TRBV20-1 and J usage is TRBJ2-7; D might be TRBD2 (5 bases). In germline, CDR1 is DFQATT, CDR2 SNEGSKA (reference sequence). Between the trimmed V and J ends, which lost 5 bases and 2 bases, there was a span of 10 bases. The CDR3 has 12 amino acids. This chain's CDR3 is CSAHTGAYEQYV. For the CDR3, the DNA is TGCAGTGCTCATACCGGGGCCTACGAGCAGTACGTC.

The table lists this clonotype with a few counts. The chain recombines TRBV6-6 with TRBJ2-2; 9 bases match TRBD2. The length of the CDR3 is 17 residues. CDR1 and CDR2 (germline): MNHNY, SVGAGI (reference sequence). The J segment lost 5 bases and the V segment lost 5 bases, leaving 12 bases of the junction unmatched. The CDR3 loop reads CASSPLGKRGATGELFF. CDR3 nucleotides: TGTGCCAGCAGTCCCTTGGGGAAGCGGGGGGCAACCGGGGAGCTGTTTTTT.

The genes are TRBV20-1 and TRBJ2-3; D uncertain. Trimming cost V 3 bases and J 1 base, with 14 bases left between them. Germline-derived CDR1 and CDR2 are DFQATT and SNEGSKA (reference sequence). This CDR3 is built from 15 residues. In DNA form, the CDR3 reads TGCAGTGCTAGGGACCGGGCTAGGGGCACAGATACGCAGTATTTT. Its translation: CSARDRARGTDTQYF.

V gene TRBV20-1 combines with J gene TRBJ2-3, with D tentatively TRBD2 (5 bases). With 8 bases removed from V and 0 bases from J, the gap between germline ends came to 9 bases. CDR1 and CDR2 (germline): DFQATT, SNEGSKA (reference sequence). The CDR3 has 12 amino acids. The CDR3 nucleotides are TGCAGTCGAGGAGGCAGCACAGATACGCAGTATTTT. It yields the protein CSRGGSTDTQYF.

The chain couples TRBV20-1 to TRBJ1-5; D unresolved. V dropped 2 bases and J dropped 1 base, with 9 bases sitting between them. Germline CDR1 DFQATT, CDR2 SNEGSKA (reference sequence). CDR3 size: 14 residues. In DNA form, the CDR3 reads TGCAGTGCTAGATATGGACGGAGCAATCAGCCCCAGCATTTT. Its translation: CSARYGRSNQPQHF.

The CDR3 sequence is CASSYSNTPTAGETQYF. The DNA of the CDR3 is TGTGCCAGCAGTTACTCGAACACCCCTACCGCGGGGGAGACCCAGTACTTC. The chain carries TRBV6-5 and TRBJ2-5, with D perhaps TRBD2 (6 bases). CDR1 and CDR2 (germline): MNHEY, SVGAGI. The CDR3 is made up of 17 amino acids. Trimming stripped 0 bases from V and 5 bases from J, with 19 bases between.

J is TRBJ1-5 and V is TRBV4-3; 8 bases match TRBD1. The CDR3 extends over 15 amino acids. V shed 3 bases, J shed 6 bases, and the junction held 7 bases outside the gene matches. Looked up from germline, CDR1 is LGHNA and CDR2 is YSLEER. The CDR3 DNA sequence: TGCGCCAGCAGCCATAACCAGGGGGCGGGTCAGCCCCAGCATTTT. Translation: CASSHNQGAGQPQHF.

This clonotype appeared a few times. This rearrangement joins TRBV7-3 to TRBJ2-1, with TRBD2 as a possible D gene (6 bases). The ends were cut back, 5 bases at V and 7 bases at J, with 9 bases in the middle. This CDR3 has 12 amino acids. From germline, CDR1 is SGHTA and CDR2 FQGTGA. CDR3 DNA: TGTGCCAGCAGCGGGGGGTGGAATGAGCAGTTCTTC. Its protein product is CASSGGWNEQFF.

This clonotype was detected only once. The chain couples TRBV5-6 to TRBJ1-2; D is uncertain. The CDR3 is 17 residues long. Between the trimmed V and J ends, which lost 4 bases and 8 bases, there was a span of 27 bases. In germline, CDR1 is SGHDT, CDR2 YYEEEE. This CDR3 is CASSRKEGVRSLYGYTF. The CDR3 DNA follows: TGTGCCAGCAGCCGCAAAGAGGGAGTGCGATCCCTTTACGGCTACACCTTC.

A few counts support this clonotype. V usage is TRBV12-3 or TRBV12-4 and J usage is TRBJ1-1, with D possibly being TRBD1 (6 bases). The CDR3 length is 14 residues. V lost 6 bases, J lost 5 bases, and 16 bases lay in between. This chain's CDR3 is CASSPTGLRTEAFF. The CDR3 nucleotides read TGTGCCAGCAGCCCCACAGGGTTACGTACTGAAGCTTTCTTT.

This clonotype was observed a few times. One junction end does not reproduce the germline sequence, and a read error may be involved. This chain links TRBV7-7 with TRBJ2-1, with 8 bases identical to TRBD1. This CDR3 contains 15 residues. Per the germline V gene, CDR1 is SSHAT and CDR2 is FNYEAQ (reference sequence). In DNA form, the CDR3 reads TGTGCTAGCAGCTTAGCAGGGGGCGCTCACTCCGAGCAGTTCTTC. Amino acid sequence: CASSLAGGAHSEQFF.

This rearrangement joins TRBV4-1 to TRBJ1-1, with 7 nucleotides matching TRBD1. CDR3 length: 12 residues. The germline CDR1 and CDR2 sequences are MGHRA and YSYEKL. After removal of 4 bases from V and 8 bases from J, the junction contained 4 bases not matched to a gene. CDR3 protein: CASSPPRGEAFF. The CDR3 DNA sequence: TGCGCCAGCAGCCCCCCCAGGGGGGAAGCTTTCTTT.

This clonotype has at least ten counts. The chain uses TRBV20-1 and TRBJ2-7; D gene ambiguous. Trimming took off 0 bases at V and 2 bases at J, with 8 bases between the two ends. Germline-derived CDR1 and CDR2 are DFQATT and SNEGSKA (reference sequence). This CDR3 spans 13 amino acids. CDR3 residues: CSARDRATYEQYF. The CDR3 nucleotides are TGCAGTGCTAGAGATCGGGCAACCTACGAGCAGTACTTC.